One sample yielded the 12 T cell receptor beta chains listed below, sequenced in a study of blood T cells in healthy people across ages. Through a sample-barcoded 5' primer and a J-beta primer mix, a second PCR was run for roughly 6 to 12 cycles. TCRdb used MiXCR to reprocess the 5' RACE reads, holding one entry per CDR3 protein. The sample comprises approximately 810,000 distinct CDR3 sequences, under 35% of which are singletons, and approximately 15% rests with the top ten. The sample consisted of blood. The receptors shown here come from a woman aged 80 or over in good health.

Details on this clonotype: A much larger clonotype is one base distant, so this may be a read error. The chain carries TRBV5-1 and TRBJ2-1; the D is unclear. Near its end, the DNA agrees better with TRBJ2-7, so the J call may be wrong. CDR3 length equals 15 residues. Germline V CDR1 and CDR2: SGHRS, YFSETQ. CDR3 in DNA: TGCGCCAGCAGCTTGGTTGGACCAACTTACAATGAGCAGTACTTC. Amino acids: CASSLVGPTYNEQYF.

In this sample, this clonotype turned up many times. This chain connects TRBV15 to TRBJ2-7; TRBD1 is a possible D gene (6 bases). V lost 1 base, J lost 2 bases, and 18 bases lay in between. The germline CDR1 and CDR2 sequences are LNHNV and YYDKDF (reference sequence). CDR3 length: 17 amino acids. The CDR3 DNA follows: TGTGCCACCAGCAGAGGCGAGAACAGGGCCACAACCTACGAGCAGTACTTC. It is translated as CATSRGENRATTYEQYF. The full variable domain, in which reference TRBV15 and TRBJ2-7 provide the parts outside the CDR3, is DAMVIQNPRYQVTQFGKPVTLSCSQTLNHNVMYWYQQKSSQAPKLLFHYYDKDFNNEADTPDNFQSRRPNTSFCFLDIRSPGLGDTAMYLCATSRGENRATTYEQYFGPGTRLTVT.

This clonotype was seen ten or more times. The chain couples TRBV5-1 to TRBJ2-3, with 13 bases that match TRBD2. V trimming: 0 bases; J trimming: 2 bases; junction bases outside the gene matches: 6. Germline CDR1 reads SGHRS; CDR2 reads YFSETQ. The CDR3 contains 18 residues. The CDR3 DNA reads TGCGCCAGCAGCTTGGCCCGGACTAGCGGGGGAATCACAGATACGCAGTATTTT. This sequence encodes CASSLARTSGGITDTQYF.

As for this clonotype: One base away lies a much larger clone, so this may be a sequencing read error. This chain uses TRBV29-1 with TRBJ2-1; D may be TRBD1 (6 bases). V gave up 4 bases and J gave up 13 bases, with 17 bases separating them. The CDR3 totals 12 residues. From germline, CDR1 is SQVTM and CDR2 ANQGSEA. The CDR3 region is CSVVYSQGTQFF. The DNA of the CDR3 is TGCAGCGTTGTATATTCCCAGGGGACCCAGTTCTTC.

This clonotype has at least ten counts. Just one base apart from a much larger clone, this may be a read error. V usage is TRBV7-8 and J usage is TRBJ2-1, with D perhaps matching TRBD1 or TRBD2 (5 bases each). The germline CDR1 and CDR2 sequences are SGHVS and FQNEAQ. There are 15 residues in the CDR3. V was pared by 5 bases and J by 9 bases, with 20 bases between. CDR3 amino acids: CASSIRDQPCGEQFF. CDR3 nucleotides: TGTGCCAGCAGCATCCGGGACCAGCCCTGCGGTGAGCAGTTCTTC.

This clonotype was counted a single time. This chain links TRBV5-1 with TRBJ2-7; no definite D call. The J call is doubtful: the DNA matches TRBJ2-5 better. The CDR3 runs 15 residues. Germline loops: CDR1 SGHRS, CDR2 YFSETQ. The CDR3 sequence is CASSPLGYDGETQYF. The DNA for the CDR3 is TGCGCCAGCAGCCCATTGGGGTATGATGGGGAGACCCAGTACTTC.

This clonotype turned up a few times. The germline gene is not matched at one end of the junction; a read error may be the cause. The chain employs TRBV6-2 or TRBV6-3 and TRBJ2-3, with D possibly called TRBD1 or TRBD2 (5 bases each). Germline CDR1 is MNHEY and CDR2 is SVGEGT. This CDR3 has 14 amino acids. The CDR3 protein is CASTQGETSNTPYF. The CDR3 DNA reads TGTGCCAGCACCCAAGGGGAGACGTCAAATACGCCGTATTTT.

The rearrangement uses TRBV4-1 and TRBJ2-2; the D gene could be TRBD1 or TRBD2 (5 bases each). Trimming took off 2 bases at V and 4 bases at J, with 14 bases between the two ends. This CDR3 is built from 16 residues. Germline V gives CDR1 MGHRA, CDR2 YSYEKL. CDR3 sequence: CASSQSLGTSTGELFF. CDR3 coding DNA: TGCGCCAGCAGCCAATCGCTCGGGACGTCCACCGGGGAGCTGTTTTTT.

This clonotype has a count of ten or more. The CDR3 nucleotides are TGTGCCACCAGCACCCTAACCCAGGTCTCTGGGGCCAACGTCCTGACTTTC. The encoded protein is CATSTLTQVSGANVLTF. The chain joins TRBV15 to TRBJ2-6; D call uncertain. Germline V CDR1 and CDR2: LNHNV, YYDKDF (reference sequence). This CDR3 is 17 amino acids long. V was pared by 4 bases and J by 0 bases, with 13 bases between.

This clonotype has a count of ten or more. The genes are TRBV6-5 and TRBJ2-7, with TRBD1 matching 8 bases. CDR1 is MNHEY, CDR2 SVGAGI, per germline. CDR3 length: 12 residues. Trimming cost V 4 bases and J 9 bases; bases outside gene matches: 5. For the CDR3, the DNA is TGTGCCAGCAGTTCCAGGGGACAGGCGCAGTACTTC. Translating it yields CASSSRGQAQYF.

This clonotype was recorded at least ten times. The V call is TRBV20-1, the J call TRBJ1-1, with D perhaps matching TRBD1 (5 bases). CDR1 is DFQATT, CDR2 SNEGSKA, per germline (reference sequence). The CDR3 is 13 amino acids. V was trimmed by 8 bases and J by 6 bases, leaving 19 bases between them. The CDR3 protein is CSLAPGSGAEAFF. The CDR3 DNA follows: TGCAGTCTCGCACCAGGGTCTGGGGCTGAAGCTTTCTTT.

This chain links TRBV6-2 or TRBV6-3 with TRBJ1-1; D not certain. The CDR3 is made up of 15 amino acids. V lost 0 bases and J 1 base, leaving 9 bases between the germline ends. Germline V CDR1 and CDR2: MNHEY, SVGEGT. DNA for the CDR3: TGTGCCAGCAGTTACTCACGGCCGGCGAACACTGAAGCTTTCTTT. Its translation is CASSYSRPANTEAFF.